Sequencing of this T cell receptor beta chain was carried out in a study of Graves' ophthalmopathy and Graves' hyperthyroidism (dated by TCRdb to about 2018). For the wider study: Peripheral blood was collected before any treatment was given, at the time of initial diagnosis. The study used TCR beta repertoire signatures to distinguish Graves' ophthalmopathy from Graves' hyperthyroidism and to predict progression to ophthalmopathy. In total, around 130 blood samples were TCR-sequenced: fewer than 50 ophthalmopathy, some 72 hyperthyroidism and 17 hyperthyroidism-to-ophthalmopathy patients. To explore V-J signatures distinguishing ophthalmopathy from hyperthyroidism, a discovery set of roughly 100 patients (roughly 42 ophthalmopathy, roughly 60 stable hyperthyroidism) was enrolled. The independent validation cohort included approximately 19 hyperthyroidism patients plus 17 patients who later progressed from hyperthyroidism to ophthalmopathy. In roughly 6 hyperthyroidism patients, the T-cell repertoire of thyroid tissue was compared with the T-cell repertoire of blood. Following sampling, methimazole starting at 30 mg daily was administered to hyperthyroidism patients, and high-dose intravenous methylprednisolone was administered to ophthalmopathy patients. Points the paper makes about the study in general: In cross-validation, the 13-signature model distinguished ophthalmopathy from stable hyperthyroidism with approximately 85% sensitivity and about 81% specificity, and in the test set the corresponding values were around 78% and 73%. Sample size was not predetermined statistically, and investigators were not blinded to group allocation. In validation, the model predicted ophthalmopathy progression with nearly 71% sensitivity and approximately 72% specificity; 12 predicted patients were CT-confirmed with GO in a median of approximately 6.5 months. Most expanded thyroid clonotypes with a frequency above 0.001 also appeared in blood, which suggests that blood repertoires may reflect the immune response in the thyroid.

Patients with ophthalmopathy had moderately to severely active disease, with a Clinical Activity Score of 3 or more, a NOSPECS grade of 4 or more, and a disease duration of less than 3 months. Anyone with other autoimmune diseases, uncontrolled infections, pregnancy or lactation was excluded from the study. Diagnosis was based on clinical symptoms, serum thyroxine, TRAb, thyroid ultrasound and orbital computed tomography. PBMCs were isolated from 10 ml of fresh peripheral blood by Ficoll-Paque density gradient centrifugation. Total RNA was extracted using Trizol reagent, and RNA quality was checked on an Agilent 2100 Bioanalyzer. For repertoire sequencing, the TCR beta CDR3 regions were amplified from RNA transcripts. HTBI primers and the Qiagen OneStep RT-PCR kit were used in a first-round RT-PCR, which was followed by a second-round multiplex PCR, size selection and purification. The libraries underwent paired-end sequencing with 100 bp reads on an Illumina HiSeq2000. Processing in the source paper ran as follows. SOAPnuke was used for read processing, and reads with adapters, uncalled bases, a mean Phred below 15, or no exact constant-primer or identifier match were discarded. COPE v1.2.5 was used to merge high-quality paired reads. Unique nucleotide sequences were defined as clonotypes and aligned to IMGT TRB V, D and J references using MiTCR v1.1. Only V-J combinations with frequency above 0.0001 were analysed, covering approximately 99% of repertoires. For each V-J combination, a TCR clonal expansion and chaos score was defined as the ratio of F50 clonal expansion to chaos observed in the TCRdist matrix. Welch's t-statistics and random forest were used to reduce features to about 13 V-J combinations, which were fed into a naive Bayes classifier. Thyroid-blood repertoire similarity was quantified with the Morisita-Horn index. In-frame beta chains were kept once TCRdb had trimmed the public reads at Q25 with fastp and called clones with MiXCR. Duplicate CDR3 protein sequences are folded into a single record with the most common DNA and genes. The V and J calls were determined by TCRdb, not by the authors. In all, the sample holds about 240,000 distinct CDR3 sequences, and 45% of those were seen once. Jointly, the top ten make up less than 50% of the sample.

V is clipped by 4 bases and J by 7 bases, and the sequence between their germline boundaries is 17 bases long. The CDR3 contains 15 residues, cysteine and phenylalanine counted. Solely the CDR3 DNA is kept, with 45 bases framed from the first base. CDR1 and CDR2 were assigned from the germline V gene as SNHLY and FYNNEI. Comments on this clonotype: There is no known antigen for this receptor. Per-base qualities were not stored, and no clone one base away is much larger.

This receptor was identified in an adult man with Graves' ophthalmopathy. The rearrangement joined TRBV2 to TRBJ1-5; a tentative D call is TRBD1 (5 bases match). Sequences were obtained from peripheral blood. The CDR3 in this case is CASSGSGGWEQPQHF. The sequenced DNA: TGTGCCAGCAGTGGGTCCGGGGGGTGGGAGCAGCCCCAGCATTTT.